These 11 T cell receptor beta chains share one sample of origin, sequenced in a study of metastatic and nonmetastatic thyroid tumors. Patients were all untreated before their thyroid surgery. TCRdb redid the clone calls on the PCR reads using MiXCR. The table records roughly 33,000 clones, roughly 18% of them present only once. What was sequenced was blood. The receptors originated from a female donor with papillary thyroid cancer or a benign thyroid nodule (not recorded which). Some clones in this sample may be carry-over from other donors' samples.

This clone occurred many times. This rearrangement joins TRBV11-3 to TRBJ1-3, with D possibly matching TRBD1 (6 bases). The V and J ends lost 1 base and 2 bases respectively, with 15 bases between them. The germline V gene encodes CDR1 SGHNT and CDR2 YENEEA. There are 17 residues in the CDR3. CDR3 sequence: CASSLGFTGRTGNTIYF. The CDR3 DNA is TGTGCCAGCAGCTTAGGGTTTACAGGGCGTACTGGAAACACCATATATTTT. Filled out from reference TRBV11-3 and TRBJ1-3, the complete variable domain reads EAGVVQSPRYKIIEKKQPVAFWCNPISGHNTLYWYLQNLGQGPELLIRYENEEAVDDSQLPKDRFSAERLKGVDSTLKIQPAELGDSAVYLCASSLGFTGRTGNTIYFGEGSWLTVV.

This clone was recorded many times. The rearrangement joins TRBV15 to TRBJ1-1, with D unclear. The CDR3 length is 17 residues. V shed 6 bases and J shed 0 bases, with 20 bases lying between them. CDR1 and CDR2 from the germline V gene are LNHNV and YYDKDF (reference sequence). The chain's CDR3 is CATREARWPKMNTEAFF. CDR3 DNA: TGTGCCACCAGAGAGGCCCGATGGCCGAAGATGAACACTGAAGCTTTCTTT.

The rearrangement links TRBV7-6 to TRBJ2-5; no reliable D call. Germline assignment: CDR1 SGHVS and CDR2 FNYEAQ. Between the trimmed V and J ends, which lost 2 bases and 4 bases, there was a span of 14 bases. This CDR3 spans 15 amino acids. The CDR3 DNA is TGTGCCAGCAGCTTAACGTCTACCGTAGGAGAGACCCAGTACTTC. Translated, it gives CASSLTSTVGETQYF.

This clone occurred once. One junction end disagrees with the germline gene, perhaps due to a read error. The V gene is TRBV13, the J gene TRBJ2-7; maybe TRBD2 (5 bases). The CDR3 consists of 14 residues. Looked up from germline, CDR1 is PRHDT and CDR2 is FYEKMQ (reference sequence). CDR3 DNA sequence: TGTGCCATCAGCTTAGGCGGGTCCGCGGACGATCAGTACTTC. Residues: CAISLGGSADDQYF.

The chain carries TRBV5-6 and TRBJ1-2; 7 nucleotides align to TRBD1. CDR3 length: 17 residues. Looked up from germline, CDR1 is SGHDT and CDR2 is YYEEEE. V shed 4 bases, J shed 4 bases, and the junction held 16 bases outside the gene matches. The CDR3 loop is CASSHWGYWTGVYGYTF. Here the CDR3 DNA reads TGTGCCAGCAGCCACTGGGGGTACTGGACAGGAGTCTATGGCTACACCTTC.

This clone was observed a few times. This chain connects TRBV6-1 to TRBJ1-3, with 8 positions matching TRBD1. CDR3 size: 14 residues. Per the germline V gene, CDR1 is MNHNS and CDR2 is SASEGT. With V trimmed by 5 bases and J by 4 bases, 4 bases remained unmatched. The CDR3, as DNA: TGTGCCAGCAGTAGCAGGGGGCTCGGAAACACCATATATTTT. The encoded protein is CASSSRGLGNTIYF.

This clone was found many times. This CDR3 is CASSPLLGTHEQYF. CDR3 DNA: TGTGCCAGCTCACCTCTGCTGGGAACCCACGAGCAGTACTTC. V gene TRBV18 combines with J gene TRBJ2-7; D unresolved. Germline V gene sequence: CDR1 KGHSH, CDR2 LQKENI. This CDR3 comprises 14 residues. The V and J ends lost 3 bases and 5 bases respectively, with 14 bases between them.

This clone has only a few counts. This chain links TRBV19 with TRBJ1-1, with D unresolved. The CDR3 is made up of 13 amino acids. CDR1 and CDR2 (germline): LNHDA, SQIVND (reference sequence). V lost 7 bases and J lost 3, with 12 bases in between. CDR3 protein: CASISILHTEAFF. The CDR3 DNA reads TGTGCCAGTATCAGTATCCTTCACACTGAAGCTTTCTTT.

This clone was counted between two and nine times. This chain joins TRBV6-2 or TRBV6-3 and TRBJ1-2; D perhaps matches TRBD1 (6 bases). Germline-derived CDR1 and CDR2 are MNHEY and SVGEGT. Trimming left V 0 bases short and J 6 bases short, with 14 bases between. The CDR3 contains 15 residues. CDR3 residues: CASSYSWGTGNGYTF. As DNA, the CDR3 is TGTGCCAGCAGTTACTCATGGGGAACAGGGAATGGCTACACCTTC.

This clone showed up many times. The rearrangement links TRBV3-1 to TRBJ1-2; no clear D gene. V was clipped by 3 bases and J by 6 bases, with 8 bases between them. Looked up from germline, CDR1 is LGHDT and CDR2 is YNNKEL (reference sequence). This CDR3 has 12 amino acids. In nucleotides, the CDR3 is TGTGCCAGCAGCCAGCGCTCACATGGCTACACCTTC. Its protein is CASSQRSHGYTF.

Regarding this clone: Other DNA sequences in this specimen translate into the identical CDR3. The chain links TRBV7-2 to TRBJ2-7, with TRBD1 as a possible D gene (5 bases). Trimming stripped 4 bases from V and 5 bases from J, with 18 bases between. Germline V gene data show CDR1 as SGHTA and CDR2 as FQGNSA. The CDR3 totals 15 residues. The CDR3 is CASSSRRVGFDEQYF. In DNA form, the CDR3 reads TGTGCCAGCAGCTCCCGCAGGGTAGGTTTTGACGAGCAGTACTTC. The full variable domain, completed using reference TRBV7-2 and TRBJ2-7, is GAGVSQSPSNKVTEKGKDVELRCDPISGHTALYWYRQSLGQGLEFLIYFQGNSAPDKSGLPSDRFSAERTGGSVSTLTIQRTQQEDSAVYLCASSSRRVGFDEQYFGPGTRLTVT.